Only one count was recorded for the clone carrying this TCR beta chain. This sample stems from a study of blood T cell repertoires in COVID-19. Background on the study: Donors in the United States, Italy and Spain gave samples during acute or convalescent COVID-19.

The CDR3 runs to 16 residues. CDR1 SGHVS and CDR2 FNYEAQ come from the germline V gene. V was clipped by 5 bases and J by 4 bases, with 19 bases between them. Original analysis: Amplification from reference gene primers served as the basis for estimated nucleated cell counts. The data were produced by immunoSEQ multiplex PCR, yet TCRdb's version contains in-frame clones alone and is incomplete. D and trimming come from the DNA, and the V and J calls and clone size come from that table. This sample has 75,000 or so clones; roughly four fifths occur once, and the top ten carry roughly a tenth. The chain couples TRBV7-6 to TRBJ2-3; tentatively, D is TRBD2 (6 bases). The sequence came from a man between 60 and 75 years old with acute or convalescent COVID-19. Sequenced material: peripheral blood. CDR3 coding DNA: TGTGCCAGCAGCCCAGCAGTGGGGCGGGGTCCAGATACGCAGTATTTT. This encodes CASSPAVGRGPDTQYF.